These 10 T cell receptor beta chains originate from one sample sequenced in a study of blood T cell repertoires in COVID-19 (dated by TCRdb to 2020 to 2022). The method was the immunoSEQ multiplex PCR assay. TCRdb retrieved this table from immuneACCESS and kept in-frame rearrangements only. Not all clones are present; in checked studies, unresolved V genes account for under half, and no reason is known for the remainder. The sample table contains around 200,000 clones; only one count was recorded for around four fifths of them. The ten largest clones represent 8.6% of the sample. The sample was peripheral blood. These receptors all stem from a man aged 35-49 years with active or convalescent COVID-19.

The rearrangement joins TRBV7-3 to TRBJ1-1; 8 bases align to TRBD1. Germline-derived CDR1 and CDR2 are SGHTA and FQGTGA. Trimming cost V 5 bases and J 7 bases; bases outside gene matches: 6. CDR3 length: 13 residues. The CDR3 DNA is TGTGCCAGCAGCCCCGCAGGGGGCGGTGAAGCTTTCTTT. Translated: CASSPAGGGEAFF.

The chain has TRBV5-1 and TRBJ2-3, with D maybe TRBD2 (6 bases). Per germline, CDR1 SGHRS and CDR2 YFSETQ. V was clipped by 4 bases and J by 5 bases, with 14 bases between them. The CDR3 runs to 14 residues. The CDR3 spells CASSAGLLVDTQYF. CDR3 sequence (DNA): TGCGCCAGCAGCGCGGGACTTTTAGTAGATACGCAGTATTTT. Variable domain in full (rest from reference TRBV5-1 and TRBJ2-3): KAGVTQTPRYLIKTRGQQVTLSCSPISGHRSVSWYQQTPGQGLQFLFEYFSETQRNKGNFPGRFSGRQFSNSRSEMNVSTLELGDSALYLCASSAGLLVDTQYFGPGTRLTVL.

The chain joins TRBV7-9 to TRBJ2-1, with D possibly TRBD2 on 5 matching bases. Germline-derived CDR1 and CDR2 are SEHNR and FQNEAQ (reference sequence). The CDR3 has 15 amino acids. Between the trimmed V and J ends, which lost 3 bases and 8 bases, there was a span of 17 bases. The CDR3 loop reads CASSFLRGIGDEQFF. The CDR3 coding sequence is TGTGCCAGCAGCTTTCTAAGAGGGATTGGCGATGAGCAGTTCTTC.

The genes are TRBV7-2 and TRBJ1-6, with D possibly matching TRBD1 (5 bases). The CDR3 totals 15 residues. V was trimmed by 5 bases and J by 6 bases, leaving 14 bases between them. Germline V lookup: CDR1 SGHTA, CDR2 FQGNSA. CDR3 amino acids: CASSPGDGVNSPLHF. The DNA of the CDR3 is TGTGCCAGCAGCCCGGGGGATGGGGTTAATTCACCCCTCCACTTT.

The rearrangement links TRBV5-4 to TRBJ2-7, with D perhaps matching TRBD2 (5 bases). This CDR3 is 15 amino acids long. Germline values: CDR1 SGHNT, CDR2 YYREEE (reference sequence). The germline V and J ends were trimmed by 5 bases and 0 bases, with 15 bases remaining between them. CDR3 loop: CASSPGGRNSYEQYF. The DNA for the CDR3 is TGTGCCAGCAGTCCCGGAGGAAGGAACTCCTACGAGCAGTACTTC.

The rearrangement joins TRBV10-3 to TRBJ1-3; D is perhaps TRBD1 (6 bases). The germline CDR1 and CDR2 sequences are ENHRY and SYGVKD. CDR3 length equals 12 residues. Trimming cost V 9 bases and J 1 base, with 7 bases left between them. CDR3 in amino acids: CAIQGSGNTIYF. The CDR3 nucleotides are TGTGCCATTCAGGGGTCTGGAAACACCATATATTTT.

This clone was counted at least ten times. The genes are TRBV15 and TRBJ2-3; no clear D gene. CDR1 and CDR2 (germline): LNHNV, YYDKDF (reference sequence). The CDR3 contains 16 residues. V shed 0 bases and J shed 0 bases, with 10 bases lying between them. CDR3 loop: CATSRDGTDSTDTQYF. The CDR3 bases are TGTGCCACCAGCAGAGATGGTACAGATAGCACAGATACGCAGTATTTT. The full variable domain, rest sourced from reference TRBV15 and TRBJ2-3, is DAMVIQNPRYQVTQFGKPVTLSCSQTLNHNVMYWYQQKSSQAPKLLFHYYDKDFNNEADTPDNFQSRRPNTSFCFLDIRSPGLGDTAMYLCATSRDGTDSTDTQYFGPGTRLTVL.

Only one count was recorded for this clone. J is TRBJ2-2 and V is TRBV7-8, with a weak D call TRBD2 (5 bases). The CDR3 has 16 amino acids. The germline gives CDR1 SGHVS, CDR2 FQNEAQ. The V end was cut by 5 bases, the J end by 4 bases, with 17 bases between. The CDR3 sequence is CASSLGVSSGTGELFF. The DNA of the CDR3 is TGTGCCAGCAGCCTCGGGGTCTCCTCGGGCACCGGGGAGCTGTTTTTT.

The chain recombines TRBV6-1 with TRBJ1-6; possibly TRBD1 for D (5 bases). Germline-derived CDR1 and CDR2 are MNHNS and SASEGT. The CDR3 is made up of 15 amino acids. V was trimmed by 5 bases and J by 6 bases, leaving 14 bases between them. The CDR3 region has the DNA TGTGCCAGCAGTTCTAGACAGCTCCCTAATTCACCCCTCCACTTT. Translation: CASSSRQLPNSPLHF.

This clone has only one observation. V usage is TRBV19 and J usage is TRBJ1-2; D is unresolved. Trimming removed 5 bases from V and 12 bases from J, with 13 bases in between. The CDR3 has 11 residues. The V gene's germline CDR1 is LNHDA and CDR2 SQIVND (reference sequence). CDR3 protein: CASSAGPFNTF. The DNA for the CDR3 is TGTGCCAGTAGTGCTGGGCCGTTCAACACCTTC. The entire variable domain, with the rest obtained from reference TRBV19 and TRBJ1-2, is as follows: DGGITQSPKYLFRKEGQNVTLSCEQNLNHDAMYWYRQDPGQGLRLIYYSQIVNDFQKGDIAEGYSVSREKKESFPLTVTSAQKNPTAFYLCASSAGPFNTFGSGTRLTVV.